This T cell receptor (beta chain) stems from a study of blood T cells in healthy people across ages. The CDR3 is made up of 19 amino acids. Germline V gene lookup returns CDR1 MNHEY and CDR2 SVGAGI. Trimming removed 2 bases from V and 3 bases from J; junction bases left unmatched: 14. Combining a sample-barcoded 5' primer with a J-beta primer mix, a second PCR ran for roughly 6 to 12 cycles. Every cDNA was tagged by a template-switch adaptor with 12 random nucleotides. Each CDR3 protein is one row after TCRdb ran MiXCR on the 5' RACE reads. The data show over 750,000 distinct CDR3 sequences, 25% seen once. This same sample was also taken into another study, of T cells of mothers and their children. Turning to that study: More than 5 children and their three healthy Caucasian mothers were the donors. The shaping of TCR recombination output by thymic selection is similar in related and unrelated pairs.

This sequence was found in a boy aged 5-17 years in good health. The chain is built from TRBV6-5 and TRBJ2-1, with 9 bases lining up with TRBD2. The material sequenced was blood. CDR3 residues: CASSYKAGGLKGLYNEQFF. CDR3 DNA sequence: TGTGCCAGCAGTTACAAGGCGGGAGGGCTTAAGGGCCTCTACAATGAGCAGTTCTTC.